The clone carrying this T cell receptor (beta chain) was counted many times. The target antigen is unknown. The entry originates in a study of regulatory T cells in long-lasting Graves disease. Construction of TCR beta libraries relied on iRepertoire HTBI primers and on Arm-PCR targeting CDR3 regions. TCRdb analysed the multiplex PCR reads with MiXCR anew, one entry per CDR3 protein. This repertoire shows hundreds of thousands of distinct CDR3 sequences, roughly 17% found once; its top ten account for around 27%. Study results and limitations: Among samples with persistent disease, TRBV28, TRBJ1-2 and TRBJ2-5 were favored. Persistent Graves' patients showed less TCR diversity than newly diagnosed ones.

With 5 bases removed from V and 6 bases from J, the gap between germline ends came to 11 bases. CDR3 length equals 14 residues. As for time point: newly diagnosed GD, antithyroid drugs for less than 3 months. Following extraction of RNA from PBMCs, that RNA was used to make the TCR library. A further study also used this sample, focusing on T cells in Graves' hyperthyroidism and ophthalmopathy. Per that paper: Exclusion criteria comprised uncontrolled infection, other autoimmune disease, pregnancy or lactation. Diagnosing involved the use of clinical symptoms, serum thyroxine and TRAb, thyroid ultrasound and orbital computed tomography.

The chain has TRBV12-3 or TRBV12-4 and TRBJ1-6; D perhaps matches TRBD1 (5 bases). This sequence was found in a man aged 40-49 years with Graves disease. Source: peripheral blood mononuclear cells (PBMCs), taken at new diagnosis, from a patient treated with antithyroid drugs. The CDR3 coding sequence is TGTGCCAGCAGTCCAGGGTTTGCTAATTCACCCCTCCACTTT. Its translation is CASSPGFANSPLHF.